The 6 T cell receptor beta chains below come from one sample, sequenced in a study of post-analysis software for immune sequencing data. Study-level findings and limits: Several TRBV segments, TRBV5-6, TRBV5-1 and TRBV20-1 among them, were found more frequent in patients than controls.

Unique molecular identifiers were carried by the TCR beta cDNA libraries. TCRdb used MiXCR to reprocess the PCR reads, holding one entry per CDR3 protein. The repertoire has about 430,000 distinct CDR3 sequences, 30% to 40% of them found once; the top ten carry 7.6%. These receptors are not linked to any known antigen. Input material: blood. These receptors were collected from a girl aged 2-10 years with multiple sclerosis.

CDR3 sequence: CASSSPTSGRYEQYF. For the CDR3, the DNA is TGTGCCAGCAGTTCCCCGACTAGCGGGAGGTACGAGCAGTACTTC. The chain couples TRBV28 to TRBJ2-7; the match to TRBD2 covers 13 bases. CDR1 MDHEN and CDR2 SYDVKM come from the germline V gene. V gave up 4 bases and J gave up 4 bases; unmatched junction bases: 4. CDR3 length equals 15 residues.

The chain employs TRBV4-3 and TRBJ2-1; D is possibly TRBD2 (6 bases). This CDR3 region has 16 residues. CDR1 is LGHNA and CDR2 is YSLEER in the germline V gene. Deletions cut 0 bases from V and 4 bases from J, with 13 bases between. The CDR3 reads CASSQDVGLPYNEQFF. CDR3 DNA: TGCGCCAGCAGCCAAGATGTCGGACTACCGTACAATGAGCAGTTCTTC.

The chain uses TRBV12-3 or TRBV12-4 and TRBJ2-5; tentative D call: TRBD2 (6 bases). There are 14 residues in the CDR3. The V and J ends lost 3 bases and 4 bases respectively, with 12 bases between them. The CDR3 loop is CASSFFSGGETQYF. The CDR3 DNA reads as TGTGCCAGCAGTTTTTTTAGCGGAGGAGAGACCCAGTACTTC.

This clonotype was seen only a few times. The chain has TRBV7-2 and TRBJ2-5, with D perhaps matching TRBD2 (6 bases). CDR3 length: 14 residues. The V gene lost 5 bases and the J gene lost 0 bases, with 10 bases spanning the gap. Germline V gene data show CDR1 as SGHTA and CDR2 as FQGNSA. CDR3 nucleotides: TGTGCCAGCAGCCCGGTAGCGGACCAAGAGACCCAGTACTTC. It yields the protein CASSPVADQETQYF.

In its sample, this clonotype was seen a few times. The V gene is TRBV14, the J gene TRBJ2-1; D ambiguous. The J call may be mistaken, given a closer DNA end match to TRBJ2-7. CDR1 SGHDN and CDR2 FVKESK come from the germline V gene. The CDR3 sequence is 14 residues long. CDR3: CASSQHLGYNEQYF. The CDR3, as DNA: TGTGCCAGCAGCCAGCACTTGGGGTACAATGAGCAGTACTTC.

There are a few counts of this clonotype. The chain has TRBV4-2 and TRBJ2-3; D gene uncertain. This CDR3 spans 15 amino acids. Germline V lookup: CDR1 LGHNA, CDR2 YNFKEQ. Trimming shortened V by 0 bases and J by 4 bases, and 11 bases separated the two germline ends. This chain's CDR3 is CASSQDTRGPDTQYF. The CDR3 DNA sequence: TGTGCCAGCAGCCAAGATACTCGCGGTCCAGATACGCAGTATTTT.